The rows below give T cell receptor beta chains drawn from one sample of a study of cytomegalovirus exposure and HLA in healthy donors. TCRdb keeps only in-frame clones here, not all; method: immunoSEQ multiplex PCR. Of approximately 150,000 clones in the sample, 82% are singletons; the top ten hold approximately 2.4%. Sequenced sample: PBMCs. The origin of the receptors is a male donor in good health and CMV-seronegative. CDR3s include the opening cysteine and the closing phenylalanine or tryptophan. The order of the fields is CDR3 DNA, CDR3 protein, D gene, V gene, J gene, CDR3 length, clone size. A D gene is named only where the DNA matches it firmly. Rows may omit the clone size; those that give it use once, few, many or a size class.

TGTGCCAGCAGCCCCCGAGGCAATCAGCCCCAGCATTTT	CASSPRGNQPQHF	NA	TRBV9	TRBJ1-5	13	NA
TGTGCCAGCAGTTACGGCGGAGGGACTCAGCCCCAGCATTTT	CASSYGGGTQPQHF	NA	TRBV6-5	TRBJ1-5	14	NA
TGTGCCAGCAGTGGGGGGGGGAACACTGAAGCTTTCTTT	CASSGGGNTEAFF	NA	TRBV9	TRBJ1-1	13	NA
TGTGCCAGCAGCAAAGTGCGGTTCACACGGGCCAAAAACATTCAGTACTTC	CASSKVRFTRAKNIQYF	NA	TRBV21-1	TRBJ2-4	17	NA
TGTGCCAGCAGTTTCAGGGGGGCCCTCGGCGAGCAGTACTTC	CASSFRGALGEQYF	NA	TRBV28	TRBJ2-7	14	NA
TGTGCCAGTAGTTTATCCGACTATGGCTACACCTTC	CASSLSDYGYTF	NA	TRBV19	TRBJ1-2	12	NA
TGTGCCAGCAGCTCTCGTCCCGGGACAGGTCTCTACGAGCAGTACTTC	CASSSRPGTGLYEQYF	TRBD1	TRBV7-9	TRBJ2-7	16	NA
TGTGCCAGCAGTGACCTGACAGGGGGCGAAGGGAATGAAAAACTGTTTTTT	CASSDLTGGEGNEKLFF	TRBD1	TRBV9	TRBJ1-4	17	NA
TGTGCCAGCAGTTACCTAGCGGGAGGGGGCAATGAGCAGTTCTTC	CASSYLAGGGNEQFF	TRBD2	TRBV6-5	TRBJ2-1	15	NA
TGTGCCAGCCATGGTGAGGGATACGAGCAGTACTTC	CASHGEGYEQYF	NA	TRBV6-5	TRBJ2-7	12	NA
TGTGCCAGCAGCCCCTACACCGGGGAGCTGTTTTTT	CASSPYTGELFF	NA	TRBV5-5	TRBJ2-2	12	NA
TGTGCCAGCTCACCGCTAAATGAAAAACTGTTTTTT	CASSPLNEKLFF	NA	TRBV18	TRBJ1-4	12	few
TGTGCCAGCAGCTTATGGGGCAGGGGCGCGACTTCGGAATCACCCCTCCACTTT	CASSLWGRGATSESPLHF	NA	TRBV7-8	TRBJ1-6	18	NA
TGCGCCAGCAGCTTGGCGCTAGCGGGAGGATCCGAGCAGTACTTC	CASSLALAGGSEQYF	TRBD2	TRBV5-1	TRBJ2-7	15	once
TGTGCCAGCAGCTTGGCAGAACCCTACGAGCAGTACTTC	CASSLAEPYEQYF	NA	TRBV5-5	TRBJ2-7	13	NA
TGCGCCAGCAGCCAGGCCCGCTCGTTGCAGCCCCAGCATTTT	CASSQARSLQPQHF	NA	TRBV4-3	TRBJ1-5	14	NA
TGCGCCAGCAGCCTTCTTTATGCGGGAGAGTTCACAGATACGCAGTATTTT	CASSLLYAGEFTDTQYF	TRBD2	TRBV10-2	TRBJ2-3	17	NA
TGCGCCAGCAGTGAGGGAGCGGGAGTCGTATTGGAGACCCAGTACTTC	CASSEGAGVVLETQYF	TRBD2	TRBV10-2	TRBJ2-5	16	NA
TGCAGCGGTCGTGCGGGCACAGATACGCAGTATTTT	CSGRAGTDTQYF	NA	TRBV29-1	TRBJ2-3	12	NA
TGCAGCGTTGAGGAGGACAGATCCTACGAGCAGTACTTC	CSVEEDRSYEQYF	NA	TRBV29-1	TRBJ2-7	13	NA
TGTGCCAGCACCCTAGCCGGGGAGCTGTTTTTT	CASTLAGELFF	NA	TRBV5-6	TRBJ2-2	11	NA
TGTGCCTCAACCCCGGGACAGGGTTCGCCCGGGGAGCTGTTTTTT	CASTPGQGSPGELFF	TRBD1	TRBV2	TRBJ2-2	15	NA
TGTGCCAGCAGCTTGTGGGCTAGCGGGGACACAGATACGCAGTATTTT	CASSLWASGDTDTQYF	TRBD2	TRBV11-2	TRBJ2-3	16	NA
TGCGCCAGCAGCCAAGATACGGGGAGTTTTAAGTTCTTC	CASSQDTGSFKFF	NA	TRBV4-3	TRBJ2-1	13	few
TGTGCCAGCTCACCCAGGGAGGGCGATGGCTACACCTTC	CASSPREGDGYTF	NA	TRBV18	TRBJ1-2	13	NA
TGTGCCAGCTCACCGCTACGAGGGAAGGGAGATACGCAGTATTTT	CASSPLRGKGDTQYF	NA	TRBV18	TRBJ2-3	15	NA
TGTGCCAGCAGCTTGGGGGAAACTAGCGGGATACAGACCCAGTACTTC	CASSLGETSGIQTQYF	TRBD2	TRBV7-2	TRBJ2-5	16	NA
TGTGCCAGCAGCTTAGGGCTCACAGGGGTAGCTTTCTTT	CASSLGLTGVAFF	TRBD1	TRBV7-2	TRBJ1-1	13	NA
TGTGCCAGCAGCCCCAATGGGGCCAACGTCCTGACTTTC	CASSPNGANVLTF	NA	TRBV6-5	TRBJ2-6	13	NA
TGTGCCAGTAGTCCTGGGGCGGGGTTAGGAAATGAGCAGTTCTTC	CASSPGAGLGNEQFF	NA	TRBV19	TRBJ2-1	15	NA
TGTGCCAGCAGTGAAGGACTAGCGGGCAGTGAGACCCAGTACTTC	CASSEGLAGSETQYF	TRBD2	TRBV6-1	TRBJ2-5	15	few
TGCAGCGTTCGTAGGGAGGCTGATGGCTACACCTTC	CSVRREADGYTF	NA	TRBV29-1	TRBJ1-2	12	NA
TGTGCCAGCAGCGTATCCTACTCTGGAAACACCATATATTTT	CASSVSYSGNTIYF	NA	TRBV9	TRBJ1-3	14	NA
TGTGCCAGCAGTGATAGACTAGCGGGAGAACTAGGGCAGTACTTC	CASSDRLAGELGQYF	TRBD2	TRBV27	TRBJ2-7	15	NA
TGTGCCAGCAGCTCTGACCGGGAGAGGGTGACAGATACGCAGTATTTT	CASSSDRERVTDTQYF	NA	TRBV11-3	TRBJ2-3	16	NA
TGTGCCAGCAGCGGCCGAACGGAGACCCAGTACTTC	CASSGRTETQYF	NA	TRBV11-3	TRBJ2-5	12	NA
TGTGCCAGCAGTGGGGCCTTGTGGGGCGGCAATCAGCCCCAGCATTTT	CASSGALWGGNQPQHF	NA	TRBV2	TRBJ1-5	16	NA
TGTGCCAGCAGCGCCCGGGACAGGGGGTTTCGGTACGAGCAGTACTTC	CASSARDRGFRYEQYF	TRBD1	TRBV13	TRBJ2-7	16	NA
TGCGCCAGCAGCGCAACAGGGGGCTATGAGACCCAGTACTTC	CASSATGGYETQYF	TRBD1	TRBV5-1	TRBJ2-5	14	NA
TGTGCCAGCAGCGTAGGACTAGCGGGAATCACAGATACGCAGTATTTT	CASSVGLAGITDTQYF	TRBD2	TRBV9	TRBJ2-3	16	NA
TGTGCCTGGAGTGTAAAGGGCGGGACTGAAGCTTTCTTT	CAWSVKGGTEAFF	NA	TRBV30	TRBJ1-1	13	NA
TGTGCCAGCAGTTTATCCGCCGGGGAGCTGTTTTTT	CASSLSAGELFF	NA	TRBV27	TRBJ2-2	12	NA
TGTGCCAGTCGGGACTCCTCCTACAATGAGCAGTTCTTC	CASRDSSYNEQFF	NA	TRBV28	TRBJ2-1	13	NA
TGCGCCAGCAGCCGTTTAACCGGGACAGGGAACACTGAAGCTTTCTTT	CASSRLTGTGNTEAFF	TRBD1	TRBV4-3	TRBJ1-1	16	once
TGTGCCAGCAGTTCGACAGGGTACGAGCAGTACTTC	CASSSTGYEQYF	TRBD1	TRBV28	TRBJ2-7	12	NA
TGTGCCAGCAGCCCGGGACAGGGATATGGGGTTCGTTTCGGGAAGAGGGATCAGCCCCAGCATTTT	CASSPGQGYGVRFGKRDQPQHF	TRBD1	TRBV27	TRBJ1-5	22	NA